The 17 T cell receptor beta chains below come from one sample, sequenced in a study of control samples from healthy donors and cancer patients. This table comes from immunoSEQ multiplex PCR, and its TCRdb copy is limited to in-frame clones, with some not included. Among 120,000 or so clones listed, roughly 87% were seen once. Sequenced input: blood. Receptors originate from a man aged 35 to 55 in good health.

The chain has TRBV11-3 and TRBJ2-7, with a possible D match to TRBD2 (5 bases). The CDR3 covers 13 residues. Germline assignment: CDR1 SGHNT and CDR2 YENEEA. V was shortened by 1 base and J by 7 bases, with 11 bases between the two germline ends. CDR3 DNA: TGTGCCAGCAGCTTAGGTTTAGCGTCGGAGCAGTACTTC. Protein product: CASSLGLASEQYF.

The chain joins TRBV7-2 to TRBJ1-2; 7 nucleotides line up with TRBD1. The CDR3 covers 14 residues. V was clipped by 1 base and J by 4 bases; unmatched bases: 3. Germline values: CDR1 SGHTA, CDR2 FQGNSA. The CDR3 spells CASSLVRDSYGYTF. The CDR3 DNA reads TGTGCCAGCAGCTTAGTCCGGGACAGCTATGGCTACACCTTC.

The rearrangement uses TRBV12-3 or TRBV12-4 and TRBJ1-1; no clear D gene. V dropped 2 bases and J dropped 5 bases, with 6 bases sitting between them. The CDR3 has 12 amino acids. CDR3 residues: CASSLSLTEAFF. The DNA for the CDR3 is TGTGCCAGCAGTTTATCGTTGACTGAAGCTTTCTTT.

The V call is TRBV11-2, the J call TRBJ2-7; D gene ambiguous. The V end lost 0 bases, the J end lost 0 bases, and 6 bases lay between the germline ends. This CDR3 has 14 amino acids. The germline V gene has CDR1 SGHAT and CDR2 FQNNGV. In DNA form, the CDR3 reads TGTGCCAGCAGCTTAGAATCCCCCTCCTACGAGCAGTACTTC. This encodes CASSLESPSYEQYF. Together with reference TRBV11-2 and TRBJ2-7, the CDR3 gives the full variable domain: EAGVAQSPRYKIIEKRQSVAFWCNPISGHATLYWYQQILGQGPKLLIQFQNNGVVDDSQLPKDRFSAERLKGVDSTLKIQPAKLEDSAVYLCASSLESPSYEQYFGPGTRLTVT.

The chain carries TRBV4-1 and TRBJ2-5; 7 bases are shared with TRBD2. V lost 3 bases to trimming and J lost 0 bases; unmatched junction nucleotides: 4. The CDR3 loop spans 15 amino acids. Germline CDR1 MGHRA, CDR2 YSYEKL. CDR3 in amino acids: CASSQPTSNQETQYF. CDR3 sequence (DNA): TGCGCCAGCAGCCAGCCGACTAGCAACCAAGAGACCCAGTACTTC.

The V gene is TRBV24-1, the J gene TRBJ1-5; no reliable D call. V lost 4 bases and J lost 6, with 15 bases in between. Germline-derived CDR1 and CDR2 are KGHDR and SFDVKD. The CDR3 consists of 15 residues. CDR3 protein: CATSDTDVGGQPQHF. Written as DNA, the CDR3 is TGTGCCACCAGTGACACGGACGTCGGCGGTCAGCCCCAGCATTTT.

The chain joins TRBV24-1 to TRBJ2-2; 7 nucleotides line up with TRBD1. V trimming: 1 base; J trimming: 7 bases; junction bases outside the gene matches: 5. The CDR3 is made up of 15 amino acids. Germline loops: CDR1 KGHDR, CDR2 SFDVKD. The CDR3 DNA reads TGTGCCACCAGTGATTTCACACAGGGGTACGGGGAGCTGTTTTTT. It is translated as CATSDFTQGYGELFF.

CDR3 protein: CASSLDAGGRNEQFF. For the CDR3, the DNA is TGTGCCAGCAGCTTAGATGCGGGGGGACGCAATGAGCAGTTCTTC. The gene calls are TRBV7-8 and TRBJ2-1; TRBD2 aligns across 8 bases. V lost 1 base to trimming and J lost 6 bases; unmatched junction nucleotides: 5. The CDR3 totals 15 residues. The germline V gene has CDR1 SGHVS and CDR2 FQNEAQ.

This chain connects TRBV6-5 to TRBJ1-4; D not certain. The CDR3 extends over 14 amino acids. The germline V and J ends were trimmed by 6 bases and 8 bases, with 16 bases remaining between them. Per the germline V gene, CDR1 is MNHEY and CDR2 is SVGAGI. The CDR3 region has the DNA TGTGCCAGCAGACGCACCCAAGCGGGGGAAAAACTGTTTTTT. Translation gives CASRRTQAGEKLFF.

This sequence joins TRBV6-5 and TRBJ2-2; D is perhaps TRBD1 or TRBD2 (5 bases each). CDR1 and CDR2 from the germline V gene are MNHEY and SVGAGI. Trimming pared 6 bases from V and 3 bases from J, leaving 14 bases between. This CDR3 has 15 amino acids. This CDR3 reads CASRPPGLYTGELFF. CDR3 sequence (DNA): TGTGCCAGCAGGCCCCCGGGGCTCTACACCGGGGAGCTGTTTTTT.

CDR3 DNA sequence: TGTGCCAGCGGGCAGTACGACTATAATTCACCCCTCCACTTT. Translation: CASGQYDYNSPLHF. The chain is built from TRBV6-5 and TRBJ1-6; no firm D call. The CDR3 sequence is 14 residues long. CDR1 is MNHEY and CDR2 is SVGAGI in the germline V gene. V was pared by 8 bases and J by 3 bases, with 11 bases between.

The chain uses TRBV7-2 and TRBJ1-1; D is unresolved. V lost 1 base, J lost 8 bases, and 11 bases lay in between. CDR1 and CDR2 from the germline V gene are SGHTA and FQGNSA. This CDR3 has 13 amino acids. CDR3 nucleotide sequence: TGTGCCAGCAGCTTAGTGGCCACAGAAGAAGCTTTCTTT. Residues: CASSLVATEEAFF.

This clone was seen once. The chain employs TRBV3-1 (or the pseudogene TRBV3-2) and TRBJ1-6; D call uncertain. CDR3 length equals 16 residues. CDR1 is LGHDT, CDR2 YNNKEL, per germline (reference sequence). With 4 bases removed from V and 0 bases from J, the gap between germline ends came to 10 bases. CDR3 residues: CASSREGYSYNSPLHF. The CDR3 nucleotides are TGTGCCAGCAGCCGGGAGGGATACTCCTATAATTCACCCCTCCACTTT.

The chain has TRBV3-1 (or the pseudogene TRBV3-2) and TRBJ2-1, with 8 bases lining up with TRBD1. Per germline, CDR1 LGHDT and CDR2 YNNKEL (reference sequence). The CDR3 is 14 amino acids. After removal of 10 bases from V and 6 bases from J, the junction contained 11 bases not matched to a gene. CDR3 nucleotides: TGTGCCACTACGTCGCAGGGGGCGGGCAATGAGCAGTTCTTC. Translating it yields CATTSQGAGNEQFF.

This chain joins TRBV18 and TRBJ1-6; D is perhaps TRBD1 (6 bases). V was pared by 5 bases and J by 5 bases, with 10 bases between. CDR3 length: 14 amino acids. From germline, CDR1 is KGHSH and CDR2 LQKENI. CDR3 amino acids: CASSKGGNNSPLHF. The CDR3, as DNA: TGTGCCAGCTCAAAAGGGGGGAATAATTCACCCCTCCACTTT.

The CDR3 bases are TGTGCCAGCAGCTCCGATAGTATTCAAAAGACCCAGTACTTC. Translated: CASSSDSIQKTQYF. V and J are TRBV7-2 and TRBJ2-5; D uncertain. The CDR3 contains 14 residues. Germline CDR1 and CDR2: SGHTA and FQGNSA. V dropped 4 bases and J dropped 6 bases, with 15 bases sitting between them.

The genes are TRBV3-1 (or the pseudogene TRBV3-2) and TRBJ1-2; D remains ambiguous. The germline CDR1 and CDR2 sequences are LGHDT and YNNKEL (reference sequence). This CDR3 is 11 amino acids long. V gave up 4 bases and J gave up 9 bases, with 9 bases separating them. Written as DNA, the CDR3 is TGTGCCAGCAGCCGACAATGGAGCTACACCTTC. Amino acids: CASSRQWSYTF.